This T cell receptor beta chain was documented in a study of cytomegalovirus exposure and HLA in healthy donors. Both 60 Vbeta primers and 13 Jbeta primers went into the PCR. Per the authors' pipeline: An analysis performed later counted about 80 million unique TCR beta chains (approximately 10 million of them shared). The assay was immunoSEQ multiplex PCR, and TCRdb's table has in-frame clones only and misses some. The V and J calls and the clone size are those of that table, but D and trimming were determined from the DNA. Of about 140,000 clones in the sample, 70% to 80% were seen once. With regard to this clone: Its specificity is not known.

This CDR3 contains 13 residues. The ends lost 7 bases at V and 9 bases at J; junction bases unmatched: 5. From germline, CDR1 is MGHDK and CDR2 SYGVNS. Regarding the study as a whole: The authors reported that TCR beta sequences could predict HLA-A and HLA-B alleles. These predictions were accurate for most subjects in the first cohort. What a later analysis reportedly showed was that an Asian-associated ancestry cluster had fewer N-insertions than the approximately 700-donor mean.

The chain is built from TRBV25-1 and TRBJ1-6; 8 nucleotides line up with TRBD1. The TCR was taken from a female donor in good health and CMV-seronegative. The specimen sequenced was PBMCs. CDR3 nucleotide sequence: TGTGCCAGCAACGACAGGGGAGGTTCACCCCTCCACTTT. It specifies CASNDRGGSPLHF.